These 27 T cell receptor beta chains were all obtained from the same sample, sequenced in a study of cytomegalovirus exposure and HLA in healthy donors. It was with 60 Vbeta and 13 Jbeta primers that the PCR ran. TCRdb's table, derived via immunoSEQ multiplex PCR, lists solely in-frame clones and lacks some. The sample holds roughly 110,000 clones, about 70% seen once. The specimen was PBMCs. These receptors were taken from a boy younger than 18 in good health and CMV-seronegative.

This chain uses TRBV19 with TRBJ2-5; possible D gene TRBD2, 6 bases. The CDR3 runs 13 residues. Trimming shortened V by 3 bases and J by 7 bases, and 12 bases separated the two germline ends. CDR1 and CDR2 (germline): LNHDA, SQIVND (reference sequence). CDR3 nucleotides: TGTGCCAGTAGTATGGGACTCCCCGGGACCCAGTACTTC. Translating it yields CASSMGLPGTQYF.

The chain links TRBV28 to TRBJ1-1; D unresolved. The CDR3 has 14 residues. CDR1 and CDR2 from the germline V gene are MDHEN and SYDVKM. The germline V and J ends were trimmed by 3 bases and 6 bases, with 14 bases remaining between them. CDR3 sequence (DNA): TGTGCCAGCAGTTTGGAACAGTTAGCGGCTGAAGCTTTCTTT. It specifies CASSLEQLAAEAFF.

The genes are TRBV28 and TRBJ2-3; D gene uncertain. The CDR3 is 12 amino acids. Germline V gene sequence: CDR1 MDHEN, CDR2 SYDVKM. V lost 3 bases to trimming and J lost 4 bases, with 5 bases between them. CDR3 loop: CASSLQSDTQYF. The CDR3 bases are TGTGCCAGCAGTTTGCAGTCAGATACGCAGTATTTT.

The CDR3 bases are TGTGCCTGGGCGCAGGGGGCGTTTGAAAAACTGTTTTTT. Residues: CAWAQGAFEKLFF. This chain connects TRBV30 to TRBJ1-4; 8 positions agree with TRBD1. Germline-derived CDR1 and CDR2 are GTSNPN and SVGIG (reference sequence). This CDR3 is built from 13 residues. J lost 7 bases, V lost 5 bases, and 6 bases had no gene match.

The rearrangement uses TRBV7-9 and TRBJ2-1; tentative D call: TRBD1 (5 bases). The length of the CDR3 is 14 residues. Deletions cut 5 bases from V and 4 bases from J, with 12 bases between. The V gene's germline CDR1 is SEHNR and CDR2 FQNEAQ (reference sequence). Written as DNA, the CDR3 is TGTGCCAGCAGCCCTACCGACAGATACAATGAGCAGTTCTTC. This sequence encodes CASSPTDRYNEQFF.

The chain has TRBV5-1 and TRBJ1-1, with D maybe TRBD1 (5 bases). CDR3 length: 14 residues. The germline CDR1 and CDR2 sequences are SGHRS and YFSETQ. Between the trimmed V and J ends, which lost 4 bases and 1 base, there was a span of 11 bases. The CDR3 DNA follows: TGCGCCAGCAGCGCGCGACAGACGAACACTGAAGCTTTCTTT. Translated, it gives CASSARQTNTEAFF.

This clone was seen only a few times. Other nucleotide sequences in the sample specify the same CDR3. The chain joins TRBV6-5 to TRBJ1-1; D is perhaps TRBD1 (5 bases). Germline loops: CDR1 MNHEY, CDR2 SVGAGI. CDR3 size: 13 residues. V was cut by 2 bases and J by 1 base, with 5 bases left in between. CDR3 residues: CASSYGQNTEAFF. The DNA of the CDR3 is TGTGCCAGCAGTTACGGACAGAACACTGAAGCTTTCTTT.

This chain joins TRBV19 and TRBJ1-2, with TRBD1 matching over 9 bases. Germline trimming cut 8 bases from V and 8 bases from J; bases unmatched to any gene: 3. The CDR3 is made up of 11 amino acids. The V gene's germline CDR1 is LNHDA and CDR2 SQIVND (reference sequence). This chain's CDR3 is CASRQGEGYTF. The DNA for the CDR3 is TGTGCCAGTCGACAGGGGGAGGGCTACACCTTC.

This clone was seen a few times. The chain joins TRBV14 to TRBJ1-4; D unresolved. This CDR3 comprises 17 residues. V was trimmed by 0 bases and J by 8 bases, leaving 19 bases between them. The V gene's germline CDR1 is SGHDN and CDR2 FVKESK. CDR3 residues: CASSQDRDCSEIEKLFF. The CDR3 DNA is TGTGCCAGCAGCCAAGATCGCGACTGTTCGGAGATCGAAAAACTGTTTTTT.

The sample holds a few counts of this clone. The chain links TRBV10-3 to TRBJ2-3, with D unresolved. In germline, CDR1 is ENHRY, CDR2 SYGVKD. This CDR3 is built from 15 residues. Trimming pared 3 bases from V and 2 bases from J, leaving 12 bases between. DNA of the CDR3: TGTGCCATCAGTGATGGTACGGAGCACACAGATACGCAGTATTTT. Its protein product is CAISDGTEHTDTQYF.

The chain uses TRBV19 and TRBJ1-1, with 7 bases lining up with TRBD1. From germline, CDR1 is LNHDA and CDR2 SQIVND (reference sequence). V trimming: 5 bases; J trimming: 3 bases; junction bases outside the gene matches: 0. The CDR3 covers 12 residues. The CDR3 protein is CASSDRDTEAFF. The CDR3 DNA follows: TGTGCCAGTAGTGACAGGGACACTGAAGCTTTCTTT.

The CDR3 here is CASSQGLNTGELFF. CDR3 coding DNA: TGTGCCAGCTCACAGGGTTTGAACACCGGGGAGCTGTTTTTT. This chain connects TRBV7-3 to TRBJ2-2; TRBD1 is a possible D gene (6 bases). Germline lookup yields CDR1 SGHTA and CDR2 FQGTGA. The CDR3 has 14 amino acids. The germline V and J ends were trimmed by 8 bases and 1 base, with 11 bases remaining between them.

V gene TRBV10-3 combines with J gene TRBJ1-1, with a weak D call TRBD1 (6 bases). Germline CDR1 is ENHRY and CDR2 is SYGVKD. The CDR3 totals 14 residues. V dropped 1 base and J dropped 4 bases, with 10 bases sitting between them. CDR3 region: CAISEYRAATEAFF. The DNA of the CDR3 is TGTGCCATCAGTGAGTACAGGGCCGCCACTGAAGCTTTCTTT.

The rearrangement links TRBV28 to TRBJ2-7; 8 bases line up with TRBD2. The CDR3 sequence is 15 residues long. J gave up 3 bases and V 6 bases, and 10 bases lay outside the gene matches. Germline CDR1 and CDR2: MDHEN and SYDVKM. CDR3 sequence: CASSHLLAGNYEQYF. For the CDR3, the DNA is TGTGCCAGCAGCCATCTTTTAGCGGGAAACTACGAGCAGTACTTC.

J is TRBJ2-3 and V is TRBV7-8; D perhaps matches TRBD1 (5 bases). Per the germline V gene, CDR1 is SGHVS and CDR2 is FQNEAQ. The CDR3 sequence is 15 residues long. The germline V and J ends were trimmed by 1 base and 2 bases, with 10 bases remaining between them. CDR3 loop: CASSLVGPVTDTQYF. The CDR3 nucleotides read TGTGCCAGCAGCTTAGTGGGGCCGGTCACAGATACGCAGTATTTT.

The chain has TRBV6-5 and TRBJ2-1; 10 bases align to TRBD2. Germline values: CDR1 MNHEY, CDR2 SVGAGI. Germline trimming cut 2 bases from V and 7 bases from J; bases unmatched to any gene: 5. This CDR3 comprises 15 residues. The CDR3 sequence: CASSYEVAGGNEQFF. The CDR3 DNA is TGTGCCAGCAGTTACGAGGTAGCGGGGGGAAATGAGCAGTTCTTC.

The J gene is TRBJ1-1, the V gene TRBV10-3; TRBD1 might be the D (6 bases). The CDR3 totals 12 residues. Germline V gene sequence: CDR1 ENHRY, CDR2 SYGVKD. V was shortened by 6 bases and J by 4 bases, with 9 bases between the two germline ends. CDR3 region: CAIRQGSTEAFF. In nucleotides, the CDR3 is TGTGCCATCAGGCAGGGGAGCACTGAAGCTTTCTTT.

V is TRBV9 and J is TRBJ1-1; maybe TRBD1 (6 bases). CDR1 SGDLS and CDR2 YYNGEE come from the germline V gene. The length of the CDR3 is 18 residues. Trimming removed 4 bases from V and 0 bases from J, with 22 bases in between. The CDR3 DNA reads as TGTGCCAGCAGCCCGCGGGGGGGAACAAGGGGGATGAACACTGAAGCTTTCTTT. Translated, it gives CASSPRGGTRGMNTEAFF.

This clone was found a few times. V and J are TRBV7-3 and TRBJ2-1; tentative D call: TRBD1 (6 bases). Looked up from germline, CDR1 is SGHTA and CDR2 is FQGTGA. This CDR3 has 15 residues. The V end was cut by 5 bases, the J end by 4 bases, with 15 bases between. DNA of the CDR3: TGTGCCAGCAGCCCTCGACAGGCTGGGTACAATGAGCAGTTCTTC. This encodes CASSPRQAGYNEQFF.

The chain uses TRBV6-4 and TRBJ2-6, with D unclear. This CDR3 region has 16 residues. Between the trimmed V and J ends, which lost 0 bases and 0 bases, there was a span of 6 bases. CDR1 and CDR2 (germline): MRHNA, SNTAGT. The CDR3 is CASSDSAVSGANVLTF. Written as DNA, the CDR3 is TGTGCCAGCAGTGACTCGGCTGTCTCTGGGGCCAACGTCCTGACTTTC.

The genes are TRBV5-6 and TRBJ1-1; 7 bases are shared with TRBD1. The CDR3 length is 14 residues. Germline V gene data show CDR1 as SGHDT and CDR2 as YYEEEE. V lost 4 bases to trimming and J lost 4 bases; unmatched junction nucleotides: 7. The CDR3 bases are TGTGCCAGCAGCCTCACGACAGGGATCACTGAAGCTTTCTTT. It codes for CASSLTTGITEAFF.

The V and J genes are TRBV4-1 and TRBJ2-1; the match to TRBD2 covers 8 bases. Trimming cost V 4 bases and J 2 bases; bases outside gene matches: 4. This CDR3 is 15 amino acids long. Germline V gives CDR1 MGHRA, CDR2 YSYEKL. CDR3 nucleotides: TGCGCCAGCAGCCCCCTGGGACTAGCCTACAATGAGCAGTTCTTC. This codes for CASSPLGLAYNEQFF.

This clone showed up just a few times. V gene TRBV29-1 combines with J gene TRBJ2-1; no reliable D call. With 7 bases removed from V and 5 bases from J, the gap between germline ends came to 18 bases. The germline V gene has CDR1 SQVTM and CDR2 ANQGSEA. The CDR3 loop spans 14 amino acids. The CDR3 sequence: CSERTRGFDNEQFF. CDR3 in DNA: TGCAGCGAACGAACTCGCGGTTTCGACAATGAGCAGTTCTTC.

V usage is TRBV7-9 and J usage is TRBJ2-5; maybe TRBD2 (6 bases). The CDR3 sequence is 13 residues long. Germline V gives CDR1 SEHNR, CDR2 FQNEAQ (reference sequence). V was clipped by 5 bases and J by 5 bases, with 12 bases between them. The CDR3 DNA sequence: TGTGCCAGCAGCCAAGGGGCGGGGGAGACCCAGTACTTC. This encodes CASSQGAGETQYF.

The J gene is TRBJ1-2, the V gene TRBV19, with 8 bases aligning to TRBD1. The CDR3 runs to 16 residues. CDR1 is LNHDA, CDR2 SQIVND, per germline (reference sequence). V lost 5 bases, J lost 2 bases, and 10 bases stayed unmatched. The CDR3 loop reads CASSGIIRQGNYGYTF. CDR3 DNA sequence: TGTGCCAGTAGTGGTATAATACGACAGGGGAACTATGGCTACACCTTC.

The rearrangement joins TRBV7-6 to TRBJ1-3; TRBD1 is a possible D gene (5 bases). V lost 3 bases to trimming and J lost 0 bases, with 15 bases between them. The V gene's germline CDR1 is SGHVS and CDR2 FNYEAQ. This CDR3 is 17 amino acids long. CDR3 protein: CASSFRARSFSGNTIYF. In nucleotides, the CDR3 is TGTGCCAGCAGCTTCAGGGCCAGGTCTTTCTCTGGAAACACCATATATTTT.

The V and J genes are TRBV7-9 and TRBJ2-7; 8 bases match TRBD2. Germline CDR1 reads SEHNR; CDR2 reads FQNEAQ (reference sequence). The V segment lost 0 bases and the J segment 6 bases; nucleotides outside the gene matches: 10. The CDR3 consists of 16 residues. The CDR3: CASSLAAPGGRVEQYF. DNA of the CDR3: TGTGCCAGCAGCTTAGCAGCCCCGGGGGGGAGAGTCGAGCAGTACTTC.